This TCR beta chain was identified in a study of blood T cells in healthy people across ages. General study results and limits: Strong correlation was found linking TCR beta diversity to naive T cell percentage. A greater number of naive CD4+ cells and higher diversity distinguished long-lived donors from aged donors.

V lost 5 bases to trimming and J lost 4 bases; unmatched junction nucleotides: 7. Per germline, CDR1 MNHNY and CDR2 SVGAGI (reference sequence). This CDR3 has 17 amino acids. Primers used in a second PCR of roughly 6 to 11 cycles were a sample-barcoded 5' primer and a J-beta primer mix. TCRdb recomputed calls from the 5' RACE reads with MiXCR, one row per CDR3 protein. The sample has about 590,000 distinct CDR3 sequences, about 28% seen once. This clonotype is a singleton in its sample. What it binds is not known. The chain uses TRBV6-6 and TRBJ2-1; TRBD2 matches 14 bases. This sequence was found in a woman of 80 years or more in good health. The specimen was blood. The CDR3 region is CASSNTRTSGGYNEQFF. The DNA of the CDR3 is TGTGCCAGCAGTAATACCCGGACTAGCGGGGGGTACAATGAGCAGTTCTTC.